Listed below are T cell receptor beta chains from one sample, sequenced in a study of blood T cell repertoires in COVID-19. Clones were sequenced by immunoSEQ multiplex PCR, and TCRdb holds only the in-frame ones, with some missing. Of approximately 60,000 clones in the sample, roughly nine tenths were seen once. The sequencing input was peripheral blood. Receptors were obtained from an elderly woman with COVID-19, enrolled during active disease. The CDR3 runs from the conserved cysteine through the conserved F or W. D genes are given only for firm matches. Size is stated for part of the rows, as once, few or many counts, or as a class when the clone is expanded.

once TRBJ2-7 . TRBV6-5 TGTGCCAGCAGTCCATCGACAGGCTTATCTTACGAGCAGTACTTC CASSPSTGLSYEQYF
. TRBJ2-2 TRBD2 TRBV6-5 TGTGCCAGCAGTTACTCGGGGGGGGCCGGGGAGCTGTTTTTT CASSYSGGAGELFF
few TRBJ1-6 . TRBV6-1 TGTGCCAGCAGTGAGCAGGGTAATTCACCCCTCCACTTT CASSEQGNSPLHF
. TRBJ2-5 . TRBV14 TGTGCCAGCAGCCAGTGGGACTACCAAGAGACCCAGTACTTC CASSQWDYQETQYF
. TRBJ2-7 . TRBV5-1 TGCGCCAGCAGCGTTACAGGGATCGAGCAGTACTTC CASSVTGIEQYF
. TRBJ1-2 . TRBV5-1 TGCGCCAGCGGACAGTCTAACTATGGCTACACCTTC CASGQSNYGYTF
. TRBJ1-1 . TRBV7-2 TGTGCCAGCAGCTTCACAGCGAACACTGAAGCTTTCTTT CASSFTANTEAFF
. TRBJ2-2 . TRBV19 TGTGCCAGTAGGGGCGCGAACACCGGGGAGCTGTTTTTT CASRGANTGELFF
. TRBJ1-1 . TRBV11-2 TGTGCCAGCAGCTTGTTGGGCGCGATCACTGAAGCTTTCTTT CASSLLGAITEAFF
. TRBJ2-4 TRBD2 TRBV7-2 TGTGCCAGCAGCGAAACTAGCGCTAAAAACATTCAGTACTTC CASSETSAKNIQYF
. TRBJ1-1 TRBD1 TRBV4-2 TGTGCCAGCAGCGCGGACAGGGGGAACACTGAAGCTTTCTTT CASSADRGNTEAFF
once TRBJ2-1 . TRBV18 TGTGCCAGCTCAACACGACAGGTAGCGGGCCTCGATGAGCAGTTCTTC CASSTRQVAGLDEQFF
. TRBJ1-1 TRBD1 TRBV4-1 TGCGCCAGCAGCCACCAGGGGGCGCCGAACACTGAAGCTTTCTTT CASSHQGAPNTEAFF
once TRBJ2-2 . TRBV5-5 TGTGCCAGCAGACCAGGGTCCGACACCGGGGAGCTGTTTTTT CASRPGSDTGELFF
. TRBJ2-7 TRBD2 TRBV15 TGTGCCACCAGCGAGGGGACCGGGGGGGCCGAGCAGTACTTC CATSEGTGGAEQYF
. TRBJ2-2 TRBD2 TRBV13 TGTGCCAGCAGCTTGCAGCGGGATGGCCCCGGGGAGCTGTTTTTT CASSLQRDGPGELFF
. TRBJ1-1 . TRBV7-2 TGTGCCAGCAGCTACGGACAGAACACTGAAGCTTTCTTT CASSYGQNTEAFF
. TRBJ1-3 . TRBV10-3 TGTGCCACCCGCGGTGGCTCTGGAAACACCATATATTTT CATRGGSGNTIYF
. TRBJ2-3 TRBD1 TRBV10-3 TGTGCCATCAGTGTTACAGGGGGACGTAGCACAGATACGCAGTATTTT CAISVTGGRSTDTQYF
. TRBJ1-1 TRBD1 TRBV29-1 TGCAGCGTCCTCCGGGACAGGGGTAGCACTGAAGCTTTCTTT CSVLRDRGSTEAFF
. TRBJ1-1 . TRBV5-6 TGTGCCAGCAGCTTATTACAGGCGAACACTGAAGCTTTCTTT CASSLLQANTEAFF
. TRBJ1-2 . TRBV3-1/TRBV3-2 TGTGCCAGCAGCCAAATCAGGGCTGTTGGCTACACCTTC CASSQIRAVGYTF
. TRBJ2-1 . TRBV4-2 TGTGCCAGCAGCCAAGCCCTTTCGAGCTCCTACAATGAGCAGTTCTTC CASSQALSSSYNEQFF
. TRBJ2-3 TRBD2 TRBV10-1 TGCGCCAGCAGTGAAAGACTAGCGGGGGGCATTGGCACAGATACGCAGTATTTT CASSERLAGGIGTDTQYF
. TRBJ2-3 TRBD2 TRBV27 TGTGCCAGCAGTTCCGGACTAGCGGGTTGGACAGATACGCAGTATTTT CASSSGLAGWTDTQYF
. TRBJ1-2 . TRBV6-1 TGTGCCAGCAGTGTCTCTCGGGCGGGGTTTGGATATGGCTACACCTTC CASSVSRAGFGYGYTF
. TRBJ1-4 . TRBV4-2 TGTGCCAGCAGCCGGGGGGCAACTAATGAAAAACTGTTTTTT CASSRGATNEKLFF
. TRBJ1-3 . TRBV30 TGTGCCTGGAGTCCGCTGACAGGCCCTAGCTCTGGAAACACCATATATTTT CAWSPLTGPSSGNTIYF
few TRBJ1-5 . TRBV3-1/TRBV3-2 TGTGCCAGCAGCCCTGACTACAGGGTCCAGCCCCAGCATTTT CASSPDYRVQPQHF
. TRBJ1-2 . TRBV10-3 TGTGCCATCAGTGAGCTTCGGGACTATGGCTACACCTTC CAISELRDYGYTF
. TRBJ1-4 TRBD1 TRBV5-1 TGCGCCAGCAGACCCGGGACAGGGGAAAAACTGTTTTTT CASRPGTGEKLFF
once TRBJ2-2 TRBD1 TRBV5-1 TGCGCCAGCAGCCCCACAGGGGGCGCAGCCGGGGAGCTGTTTTTT CASSPTGGAAGELFF
. TRBJ2-7 TRBD2 TRBV7-2 TGTGCCAGCAGCTTAGATTCGGGACTAGCGGGGGACGAGCAGTACTTC CASSLDSGLAGDEQYF
. TRBJ1-2 . TRBV9 TGTGCCAGCAGCAACTTACAGGGCGCGGGCTACACCTTC CASSNLQGAGYTF
. TRBJ1-1 . TRBV5-6 TGTGCCAGCAGTGTGGTGGGGGCCCAGAACACTGAAGCTTTCTTT CASSVVGAQNTEAFF
few TRBJ2-5 . TRBV19 TGTGCCAGTAGTATCTTGGGCAGCAAGCAAGAGACCCAGTACTTC CASSILGSKQETQYF
. TRBJ1-5 . TRBV6-5 TGTGCCAGCAGTTACTCGAAGGGGTACAATCAGCCCCAGCATTTT CASSYSKGYNQPQHF
once TRBJ2-1 TRBD1 TRBV18 TGTGCCAGCTCACCTCGACAGGGTAACTACAATGAGCAGTTCTTC CASSPRQGNYNEQFF
once TRBJ2-1 TRBD2 TRBV3-1/TRBV3-2 TGTGCCAGCAGCACTGGAGCGGGGGGTTACAATGAGCAGTTCTTC CASSTGAGGYNEQFF
. TRBJ2-3 . TRBV3-1/TRBV3-2 TGTGCCAGCAGCCAAGAACCCGGGGGGCGGAGCACAGATACGCAGTATTTT CASSQEPGGRSTDTQYF
. TRBJ2-5 TRBD2 TRBV5-4 TGTGCCAGCAGCTCGGCGGGGGGGCCGGTGACCCAGTACTTC CASSSAGGPVTQYF